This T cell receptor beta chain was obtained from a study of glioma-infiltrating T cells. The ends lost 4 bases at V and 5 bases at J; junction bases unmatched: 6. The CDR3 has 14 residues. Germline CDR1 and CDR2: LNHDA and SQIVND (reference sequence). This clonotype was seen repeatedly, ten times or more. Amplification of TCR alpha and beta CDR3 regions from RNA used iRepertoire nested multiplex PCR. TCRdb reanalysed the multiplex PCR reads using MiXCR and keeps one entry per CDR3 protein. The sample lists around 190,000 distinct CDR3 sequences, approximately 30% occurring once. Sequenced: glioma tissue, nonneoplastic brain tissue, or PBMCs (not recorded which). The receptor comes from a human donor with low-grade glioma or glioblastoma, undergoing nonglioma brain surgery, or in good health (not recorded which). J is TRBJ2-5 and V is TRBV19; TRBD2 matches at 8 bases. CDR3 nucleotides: TGTGCCAGTAGTACAAGCGGGAGTAAGGAGACCCAGTACTTC. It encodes CASSTSGSKETQYF.